This T cell receptor beta chain was captured in a study of T cells after posttransplantation cyclophosphamide. Whole-study findings and limits: Later blood repertoires were often dominated by clones from the donor CD8+ memory compartment. TRB clonality was highly associated with recipient CMV seropositivity and reactivation.

The assay was immunoSEQ multiplex PCR, and TCRdb's table has in-frame clones only and misses some. The repertoire holds about 12,000 clones, with approximately 80% as singletons. Controls had myeloablative marrow grafts with methotrexate and calcineurin inhibitor, sampled at 1 year. For this clone: What it recognizes is unknown.

The CDR3 length is 14 residues. The germline V gene encodes CDR1 SGDLS and CDR2 YYNGEE. Trimming shortened V by 3 bases and J by 2 bases, and 11 bases separated the two germline ends. The clonotype was recovered from a male patient aged 30 to 40 who received an allogeneic stem cell transplant from an unrelated donor, was CMV-positive, and had acute GVHD only. These T cells may partly come from the graft donor. The sequences come from PBMCs, collected 367 days after allogeneic stem cell transplant with calcineurin inhibitor and methotrexate. The chain has TRBV9 and TRBJ1-1, with D perhaps matching TRBD1 (5 bases). CDR3 sequence (DNA): TGTGCCAGCAGCGCCCTCGGGGGTAACACTGAAGCTTTCTTT. Protein sequence: CASSALGGNTEAFF.